These T cell receptor beta chains were read from a single sample in a study of T cell changes during pregnancy in multiple sclerosis. The assay was immunoSEQ multiplex PCR, and TCRdb's table has in-frame clones only and misses some. Here the sample spans about 85,000 clones, 90% to 95% being singletons. Source: peripheral blood, taken in the first trimester of pregnancy. The source of these receptors is a female donor with multiple sclerosis, enrolled in a pregnancy study. CDR3s include the opening cysteine and the closing phenylalanine or tryptophan. Each record gives: V gene, J gene, clone size, D gene, CDR3 DNA, CDR3 protein. A D gene is named only where the DNA matches it firmly. Size is stated for part of the rows, as once, few or many counts, or as a class when the clone is expanded.

V gene: TRBV19
J gene: TRBJ1-5
clone size: .
D gene: TRBD1
CDR3 DNA: TGTGCCAGTAGACGTACAGGGGGCGATCAGCCCCAGCATTTT
CDR3 protein: CASRRTGGDQPQHF

V gene: TRBV7-3
J gene: TRBJ2-1
clone size: few
D gene: .
CDR3 DNA: TGTGCCAGCAGCTTAGGCAGGGACAATGAGCAGTTCTTC
CDR3 protein: CASSLGRDNEQFF

V gene: TRBV29-1
J gene: TRBJ2-7
clone size: .
D gene: TRBD1
CDR3 DNA: TGCAGCGTTTCTCTAGGCCCAGGGGGCCTATACGAGCAGTACTTC
CDR3 protein: CSVSLGPGGLYEQYF

V gene: TRBV5-6
J gene: TRBJ1-2
clone size: .
D gene: .
CDR3 DNA: TGTGCCAGCAGCTTGGGGGACCCCGGAGGGGATGGCTACACCTTC
CDR3 protein: CASSLGDPGGDGYTF

V gene: TRBV5-1
J gene: TRBJ2-1
clone size: .
D gene: TRBD1
CDR3 DNA: TGCGCCAGCAGCTCAACAGGGGGGAGCGGCAATGAGCAGTTCTTC
CDR3 protein: CASSSTGGSGNEQFF

V gene: TRBV4-1
J gene: TRBJ2-2
clone size: .
D gene: .
CDR3 DNA: TGCGCCAGCAGCCAAGATCGGGGAGGATCGACCGGGGAGCTGTTTTTT
CDR3 protein: CASSQDRGGSTGELFF

V gene: TRBV10-3
J gene: TRBJ2-7
clone size: .
D gene: TRBD2
CDR3 DNA: TGTGCCATCAGTGAGTCGATTAGCGGGGCAATCGAGCAGTACTTC
CDR3 protein: CAISESISGAIEQYF

V gene: TRBV12-2
J gene: TRBJ2-4
clone size: .
D gene: .
CDR3 DNA: TGTGCAAGCGGCTTGGGTAGCGGGAGGGCCCTCGGGAACATTCAGTACTTC
CDR3 protein: CASGLGSGRALGNIQYF

V gene: TRBV23-1
J gene: TRBJ2-2
clone size: .
D gene: TRBD1
CDR3 DNA: TGCGCCAGCAGTCAATTAGTTGTGTCAGGGGGCTACACCGGGGAGCTGTTTTTT
CDR3 protein: CASSQLVVSGGYTGELFF

V gene: TRBV7-6
J gene: TRBJ2-3
clone size: .
D gene: TRBD2
CDR3 DNA: TGTGCCAGCAGCGGGGGGGGACCGGATACGCAGTATTTT
CDR3 protein: CASSGGGPDTQYF

V gene: TRBV7-9
J gene: TRBJ2-4
clone size: .
D gene: .
CDR3 DNA: TGTGCCAGCAGCTTAGTGGTGGGGGCGGCCAAAAACATTCAGTACTTC
CDR3 protein: CASSLVVGAAKNIQYF

V gene: TRBV9
J gene: TRBJ2-7
clone size: .
D gene: TRBD1
CDR3 DNA: TGTGCCAGCAGCGAGCCCCTAGGGCAGGGGGCATTAGGCTTAGACGAGCAGTACTTC
CDR3 protein: CASSEPLGQGALGLDEQYF

V gene: TRBV11-1
J gene: TRBJ2-1
clone size: .
D gene: TRBD2
CDR3 DNA: TGTGCCAGCAGCTTAGGGGGACTAGAAGGTGAGCAGTTCTTC
CDR3 protein: CASSLGGLEGEQFF

V gene: TRBV19
J gene: TRBJ1-5
clone size: .
D gene: .
CDR3 DNA: TGTGCCAGTCCCACCGGGACACCAGATCAGCCCCAGCATTTT
CDR3 protein: CASPTGTPDQPQHF

V gene: TRBV30
J gene: TRBJ1-1
clone size: .
D gene: TRBD1
CDR3 DNA: TGTGCCTGGAGACAGGGGGCGAACACTGAAGCTTTCTTT
CDR3 protein: CAWRQGANTEAFF

V gene: TRBV11-2
J gene: TRBJ1-4
clone size: .
D gene: TRBD1
CDR3 DNA: TGTGCCAGCAGCCCCGGACAGGATGGAGGTGAAAAACTGTTTTTT
CDR3 protein: CASSPGQDGGEKLFF

V gene: TRBV7-8
J gene: TRBJ2-1
clone size: .
D gene: .
CDR3 DNA: TGTGCCAGCAGCTTCGGGGGAGGCAATGAGCAGTTCTTC
CDR3 protein: CASSFGGGNEQFF

V gene: TRBV7-9
J gene: TRBJ1-3
clone size: .
D gene: .
CDR3 DNA: TGTGCCAGCAGCTTAGCGCTAGGGGAATACTCTGGAAACACCATATATTTT
CDR3 protein: CASSLALGEYSGNTIYF

V gene: TRBV9
J gene: TRBJ1-3
clone size: .
D gene: .
CDR3 DNA: TGTGCCAGCAGCCCCCGGTTATCTGGAAACACCATATATTTT
CDR3 protein: CASSPRLSGNTIYF

V gene: TRBV7-9
J gene: TRBJ1-3
clone size: once
D gene: TRBD1
CDR3 DNA: TGTGCCAGCAGCTTACGGGACAGGGATTTTGTTGGAAACACCATATATTTT
CDR3 protein: CASSLRDRDFVGNTIYF

V gene: TRBV7-2
J gene: TRBJ1-1
clone size: .
D gene: TRBD1
CDR3 DNA: TGTGCCAGCAGCCAGGGACAGCTGAACACTGAAGCTTTCTTT
CDR3 protein: CASSQGQLNTEAFF

V gene: TRBV15
J gene: TRBJ2-1
clone size: once
D gene: TRBD2
CDR3 DNA: TGTGCCACCAGCCGATCTAGCGGGGGGGTCGATGAGCAGTTCTTC
CDR3 protein: CATSRSSGGVDEQFF

V gene: TRBV7-8
J gene: TRBJ1-1
clone size: once
D gene: .
CDR3 DNA: TGTGCCAGCAGCTTAGGCGGGGGCGTTGGAACGAACACTGAAGCTTTCTTT
CDR3 protein: CASSLGGGVGTNTEAFF

V gene: TRBV29-1
J gene: TRBJ1-2
clone size: .
D gene: TRBD1
CDR3 DNA: TGCAGCGCCGAGGACAGGGGTTATGGCTACACCTTC
CDR3 protein: CSAEDRGYGYTF

V gene: TRBV5-6
J gene: TRBJ1-1
clone size: few
D gene: .
CDR3 DNA: TGTGCCAGCAGTCGGAGGGTAATTGGCAGCACTGAAGCTTTCTTT
CDR3 protein: CASSRRVIGSTEAFF

V gene: TRBV5-1
J gene: TRBJ1-4
clone size: .
D gene: .
CDR3 DNA: TGCGCCAGCAGCCCCGCCGGAGCAAACGAAAAACTGTTTTTT
CDR3 protein: CASSPAGANEKLFF

V gene: TRBV28
J gene: TRBJ2-7
clone size: .
D gene: TRBD2
CDR3 DNA: TGTGCCAGCAGTTCACGGACTAGAGACCCCTACGAGCAGTACTTC
CDR3 protein: CASSSRTRDPYEQYF

V gene: TRBV29-1
J gene: TRBJ1-2
clone size: .
D gene: .
CDR3 DNA: TGCAGCGTTTCTCGAAGACTGGATATATATGAGGGCTACACCTTC
CDR3 protein: CSVSRRLDIYEGYTF

V gene: TRBV13
J gene: TRBJ1-4
clone size: .
D gene: TRBD1
CDR3 DNA: TGTGCCAGCAGCTCGGGACGACAGGGATCGGATAAACTGTTTTTT
CDR3 protein: CASSSGRQGSDKLFF

V gene: TRBV18
J gene: TRBJ2-5
clone size: .
D gene: TRBD2
CDR3 DNA: TGTGCCAGCTCACCTCCTAGCGGGGTGAAAGAGACCCAGTACTTC
CDR3 protein: CASSPPSGVKETQYF

V gene: TRBV21-1
J gene: TRBJ1-1
clone size: .
D gene: .
CDR3 DNA: TGTGCCAGCAGCCCCGTGTGGGGGACAGTCAGGAGCACTGAAGCTTTCTTT
CDR3 protein: CASSPVWGTVRSTEAFF

V gene: TRBV9
J gene: TRBJ2-1
clone size: .
D gene: TRBD2
CDR3 DNA: TGTGCCAGCAGCCCGACTAGCGGGAGTCGTAATGAGCAGTTCTTC
CDR3 protein: CASSPTSGSRNEQFF

V gene: TRBV7-8
J gene: TRBJ2-7
clone size: .
D gene: .
CDR3 DNA: TGTGCCAGCAGCTCCGATCTCGCGACAGGCTACGAGCAGTACTTC
CDR3 protein: CASSSDLATGYEQYF

V gene: TRBV6-4
J gene: TRBJ2-7
clone size: once
D gene: .
CDR3 DNA: TGTGCCAGCAGTGGGGGGGTGCTCCGGGTCGGCAACTCCTACGAGCAGTACTTC
CDR3 protein: CASSGGVLRVGNSYEQYF

V gene: TRBV29-1
J gene: TRBJ1-1
clone size: few
D gene: TRBD1
CDR3 DNA: TGCAGCGGCCGGACAGGACCCGAAGCTTTCTTT
CDR3 protein: CSGRTGPEAFF

V gene: TRBV11-3
J gene: TRBJ1-1
clone size: .
D gene: .
CDR3 DNA: TGTGCCAGCAGCGTTAGGGGTACAGGCACTGAAGCTTTCTTT
CDR3 protein: CASSVRGTGTEAFF

V gene: TRBV19
J gene: TRBJ2-2
clone size: .
D gene: .
CDR3 DNA: TGTGCCAGTAGTCGACAACAAGACACCGGGGAGCTGTTTTTT
CDR3 protein: CASSRQQDTGELFF

V gene: TRBV6-6
J gene: TRBJ2-3
clone size: once
D gene: TRBD2
CDR3 DNA: TGTGCCAGCTCTCCCTCACTAGCGGGAGGGAAGTGGGCGCAGTATTTT
CDR3 protein: CASSPSLAGGKWAQYF

V gene: TRBV2
J gene: TRBJ1-1
clone size: .
D gene: .
CDR3 DNA: TGTGCCAGCAGTGAACTTGGAGCGGTTAAAGCTTTCTTT
CDR3 protein: CASSELGAVKAFF

V gene: TRBV5-1
J gene: TRBJ1-4
clone size: .
D gene: .
CDR3 DNA: TGCGCCAGCAGCAAACAGGACGGAGTTGCAACTAATGAAAAACTGTTTTTT
CDR3 protein: CASSKQDGVATNEKLFF

V gene: TRBV11-3
J gene: TRBJ2-1
clone size: .
D gene: TRBD2
CDR3 DNA: TGTGCCAGCAGCCCCTTCCGGACTAGCGGGGGCTCCTACAATGAGCAGTTCTTC
CDR3 protein: CASSPFRTSGGSYNEQFF

V gene: TRBV28
J gene: TRBJ1-1
clone size: .
D gene: .
CDR3 DNA: TGTGCCAGCGTATGGAACACTGAAGCTTTCTTT
CDR3 protein: CASVWNTEAFF

V gene: TRBV15
J gene: TRBJ2-1
clone size: .
D gene: .
CDR3 DNA: TGTGCCACCAGCCATGTAACCAGATCAGATGAGCAGTTCTTC
CDR3 protein: CATSHVTRSDEQFF

V gene: TRBV5-1
J gene: TRBJ2-5
clone size: .
D gene: TRBD1
CDR3 DNA: TGCGCCAGCAGCTTGGCCGACAGGGGTGGCGGGGAGACCCAGTACTTC
CDR3 protein: CASSLADRGGGETQYF

V gene: TRBV19
J gene: TRBJ1-4
clone size: .
D gene: .
CDR3 DNA: TGTGCCAGTAGTACCGGGACAAATCTCGGGATGAGCAAACTGTTTTTT
CDR3 protein: CASSTGTNLGMSKLFF

V gene: TRBV30
J gene: TRBJ2-5
clone size: .
D gene: TRBD1
CDR3 DNA: TGTGCCTGGAGTGCGACCGGGACAGCAACCCAGTACTTC
CDR3 protein: CAWSATGTATQYF

V gene: TRBV5-6
J gene: TRBJ2-7
clone size: few
D gene: .
CDR3 DNA: TGTGCCAGCAGCTCCGACATTTACTCCTACGAGCAGTACTTC
CDR3 protein: CASSSDIYSYEQYF

V gene: TRBV28
J gene: TRBJ2-7
clone size: once
D gene: TRBD2
CDR3 DNA: TGTGCCAGCAGTCTACTAGCGGGAGGGTACGAGCAGTACTTC
CDR3 protein: CASSLLAGGYEQYF

V gene: TRBV7-9
J gene: TRBJ2-1
clone size: .
D gene: .
CDR3 DNA: TGTGCCAGCAGCTCCCGGGATCCATCTAGGGATGAGCAGTTCTTC
CDR3 protein: CASSSRDPSRDEQFF

V gene: TRBV6-4
J gene: TRBJ2-2
clone size: .
D gene: TRBD2
CDR3 DNA: TGTGCCAGCAGTGACTCGGGGGCTAGCGGGACTCACACCGGGGAGCTGTTTTTT
CDR3 protein: CASSDSGASGTHTGELFF

V gene: TRBV7-2
J gene: TRBJ1-5
clone size: .
D gene: TRBD1
CDR3 DNA: TGTGCCAGCAGCCTACAGGGGGATCAGCCCCAGCATTTT
CDR3 protein: CASSLQGDQPQHF

V gene: TRBV5-1
J gene: TRBJ2-1
clone size: .
D gene: .
CDR3 DNA: TGCGCCAGCAGCGCCGACTCCGGGACAAGGAAATACAATGAGCAGTTCTTC
CDR3 protein: CASSADSGTRKYNEQFF

V gene: TRBV5-1
J gene: TRBJ1-5
clone size: .
D gene: .
CDR3 DNA: TGCGCCAGCAGCTTGGGTGACAGAGAGTTTAATCAGCCCCAGCATTTT
CDR3 protein: CASSLGDREFNQPQHF

V gene: TRBV7-3
J gene: TRBJ2-7
clone size: .
D gene: TRBD2
CDR3 DNA: TGTGCCAGCAGCTTAACTAGCGGGAGTGGGTACGAGCAGTACTTC
CDR3 protein: CASSLTSGSGYEQYF

V gene: TRBV10-3
J gene: TRBJ2-3
clone size: .
D gene: TRBD2
CDR3 DNA: TGTGCCATTTTAGCGGGGGGGAACACAGATACGCAGTATTTT
CDR3 protein: CAILAGGNTDTQYF